These 23 T cell receptor beta chains originate from one sample sequenced in a study of Ad26.COV2.S vaccination and SARS-CoV-2 variants. The treatment: 19 received Ad26.COV2.S at low or high dose, single or two shots; roughly five received placebo; per-sample allocation not given. Following the first vaccine or placebo injection, samples were taken on day 63. The data were produced by immunoSEQ multiplex PCR, yet TCRdb's version contains in-frame clones alone and is incomplete. The sample has about 680,000 clones, more than 80% seen once. The specimen was peripheral blood, collected in a trial of Ad26.COV2.S vaccine versus placebo. The receptors stem from a person aged 18-65 years who received the Ad26.COV2.S COVID-19 vaccine or a placebo.

This clone appeared a single time. The chain has TRBV7-2 and TRBJ1-3; no definite D call. The germline V gene has CDR1 SGHTA and CDR2 FQGNSA. Trimming shortened V by 5 bases and J by 3 bases, and 14 bases separated the two germline ends. The length of the CDR3 is 15 residues. Written as DNA, the CDR3 is TGTGCCAGCAGCCCAGGAGGTAATCTTGGAAACACCATATATTTT. Translating gives CASSPGGNLGNTIYF. Supplemented by reference TRBV7-2 and TRBJ1-3, the full variable domain reads GAGVSQSPSNKVTEKGKDVELRCDPISGHTALYWYRQSLGQGLEFLIYFQGNSAPDKSGLPSDRFSAERTGGSVSTLTIQRTQQEDSAVYLCASSPGGNLGNTIYFGEGSWLTVV.

The chain recombines TRBV19 with TRBJ1-5; the D gene is possibly TRBD1 (6 bases). Trimming shortened V by 7 bases and J by 4 bases, and 14 bases separated the two germline ends. CDR1 LNHDA and CDR2 SQIVND come from the germline V gene (reference sequence). The CDR3 consists of 14 residues. Here the CDR3 DNA reads TGTGCCAGTACCGGGGGGCAGGTGAATCAGCCCCAGCATTTT. It yields the protein CASTGGQVNQPQHF. The full variable domain, rest sourced from reference TRBV19 and TRBJ1-5, is DGGITQSPKYLFRKEGQNVTLSCEQNLNHDAMYWYRQDPGQGLRLIYYSQIVNDFQKGDIAEGYSVSREKKESFPLTVTSAQKNPTAFYLCASTGGQVNQPQHFGDGTRLSIL.

This clone was recorded a few times. The junction departs from the called germline gene at one end, perhaps through a read error. V and J are TRBV2 and TRBJ1-1, with unresolved D. The CDR3 covers 14 residues. Germline V gene sequence: CDR1 SNHLY, CDR2 FYNNEI. CDR3 sequence (DNA): TGTGCCAGCAGGACCGAAGCCAGTAACAATGAAGCTTTCTTT. Translated, it gives CASRTEASNNEAFF.

The chain recombines TRBV19 with TRBJ1-5, with TRBD1 as a possible D gene (6 bases). The CDR3 is 14 amino acids. Trimming left V 7 bases short and J 6 bases short, with 16 bases between. The germline gives CDR1 LNHDA, CDR2 SQIVND (reference sequence). This chain's CDR3 is CASTWGGLGQPQHF. CDR3 bases: TGTGCCAGTACCTGGGGGGGCCTGGGTCAGCCCCAGCATTTT.

V gene TRBV30 combines with J gene TRBJ2-2, with 10 bases fitting TRBD2. Trimming took 0 bases from V and 6 from J; bases not matched to a gene: 7. The CDR3 runs to 16 residues. Germline CDR1 reads GTSNPN; CDR2 reads SVGIG (reference sequence). CDR3: CAWSVRKLAGSGELFF. The DNA for the CDR3 is TGTGCCTGGAGTGTACGTAAACTAGCGGGATCCGGGGAGCTGTTTTTT.

The chain links TRBV4-3 to TRBJ2-3; 10 bases map to TRBD2. The CDR3 length is 18 residues. With 3 bases clipped from V and 2 bases from J, the junction kept 11 bases outside the gene matches. Germline CDR1 LGHNA, CDR2 YSLEER. CDR3 nucleotides: TGCGCCAGCAGCCAGGGTTTCACTAGCGGGGAACACACAGATACGCAGTATTTT. This sequence encodes CASSQGFTSGEHTDTQYF.

V usage is TRBV30 and J usage is TRBJ1-4, with unresolved D. The CDR3 covers 12 residues. CDR1 and CDR2 from the germline V gene are GTSNPN and SVGIG (reference sequence). V shed 7 bases and J shed 2 bases, with 8 bases lying between them. The CDR3 nucleotides read TGTGCCTTGACCCTCACTAATGAAAAACTGTTTTTT. As protein: CALTLTNEKLFF.

This sequence joins TRBV18 and TRBJ1-2, with unresolved D. The V gene's germline CDR1 is KGHSH and CDR2 LQKENI. The V end lost 2 bases, the J end lost 0 bases, and 10 bases lay between the germline ends. CDR3 length: 15 residues. The CDR3 DNA reads as TGTGCCAGCTCACCAGGTGTCGGAGCTAACTATGGCTACACCTTC. The encoded protein is CASSPGVGANYGYTF.

The rearrangement links TRBV5-1 to TRBJ2-3, with 9 bases aligning to TRBD2. The CDR3 runs 15 residues. Germline V gene lookup returns CDR1 SGHRS and CDR2 YFSETQ. V lost 2 bases and J lost 3; bases outside the gene matches: 4. CDR3 coding DNA: TGCGCCAGCAGCTTTGGGACTAGCAGGACAGATACGCAGTATTTT. This codes for CASSFGTSRTDTQYF.

The chain combines TRBV6-2 or TRBV6-3 with TRBJ2-1; either TRBD1 or TRBD2 may supply D (5 bases each). The CDR3 is 14 residues long. Trimming removed 2 bases at V and 7 bases at J, with 12 bases between. In germline, CDR1 is MNHEY, CDR2 SVGEGT. The CDR3 sequence: CASSYDGARNEQFF. The CDR3 DNA reads TGTGCCAGCAGTTACGACGGGGCACGGAATGAGCAGTTCTTC.

The chain employs TRBV7-9 and TRBJ2-7; 9 bases agree with TRBD1. V shed 2 bases and J 1 base; nucleotides not matched to a gene: 3. The CDR3 loop spans 15 amino acids. Germline CDR1 SEHNR, CDR2 FQNEAQ (reference sequence). CDR3 loop: CASSLPGQGSYEQYF. For the CDR3, the DNA is TGTGCCAGCAGCTTACCGGGACAGGGTTCCTACGAGCAGTACTTC.

This chain connects TRBV5-4 to TRBJ1-2; possibly TRBD1 for D (5 bases). The germline V gene has CDR1 SGHNT and CDR2 YYREEE (reference sequence). The V end was cut by 0 bases, the J end by 8 bases, with 8 bases between. This CDR3 is 12 amino acids long. CDR3 in amino acids: CASSLAGGGYTF. DNA for the CDR3: TGTGCCAGCAGCTTGGCTGGGGGAGGCTACACCTTC.

The sample holds a few counts of this clone. The gene calls are TRBV6-6 and TRBJ2-7; the D gene could be TRBD1 or TRBD2 (5 bases each). V lost 10 bases and J lost 0, with 16 bases in between. CDR1 is MNHNY and CDR2 is SVGAGI in the germline V gene (reference sequence). The CDR3 consists of 14 residues. CDR3 sequence: CAIRGDASSYEQYF. CDR3 DNA: TGTGCCATCCGTGGGGACGCCAGCTCCTACGAGCAGTACTTC.

The CDR3 loop is CASSGIGRGANTGELFF. CDR3 DNA: TGCGCCAGCAGCGGAATCGGGAGGGGCGCGAACACCGGGGAGCTGTTTTTT. V gene TRBV5-1 combines with J gene TRBJ2-2, with 8 nucleotides matching TRBD2. The J segment lost 0 bases and the V segment lost 4 bases, leaving 8 bases of the junction unmatched. CDR3 length: 17 residues. Germline lookup yields CDR1 SGHRS and CDR2 YFSETQ.

The rearrangement uses TRBV2 and TRBJ1-6; a possible D gene is TRBD1 (6 bases). This CDR3 region has 13 residues. The germline gives CDR1 SNHLY, CDR2 FYNNEI. V was clipped by 7 bases and J by 6 bases, with 10 bases between them. CDR3 loop: CASKDSLNSPLHF. The CDR3 DNA reads TGTGCCAGCAAGGACAGTCTTAATTCACCCCTCCACTTT.

This chain joins TRBV7-9 and TRBJ2-1; D may be TRBD1 (6 bases). The CDR3 sequence is 15 residues long. The V and J ends lost 4 bases and 4 bases respectively, with 14 bases between them. Germline CDR1 and CDR2: SEHNR and FQNEAQ (reference sequence). The CDR3 region is CASSSRGNVYNEQFF. In nucleotides, the CDR3 is TGTGCCAGCAGCTCTAGGGGGAATGTTTACAATGAGCAGTTCTTC. The variable domain in full, with the rest retrieved from reference TRBV7-9 and TRBJ2-1, is DTGVSQNPRHKITKRGQNVTFRCDPISEHNRLYWYRQTLGQGPEFLTYFQNEAQLEKSRLLSDRFSAERPKGSFSTLEIQRTEQGDSAMYLCASSSRGNVYNEQFFGPGTRLTVL.

CDR3 coding DNA: TGTGCCCTAGGAGCGAGTGGCGGAAACATTCAGTACTTC. Its translation is CALGASGGNIQYF. The gene calls are TRBV6-6 and TRBJ2-4; D is uncertain. The CDR3 contains 13 residues. The V end was cut by 11 bases, the J end by 6 bases, with 17 bases between. The germline V gene encodes CDR1 MNHNY and CDR2 SVGAGI (reference sequence).

The rearrangement uses TRBV5-1 and TRBJ2-7, with TRBD1 matching over 10 bases. The germline gives CDR1 SGHRS, CDR2 YFSETQ. The length of the CDR3 is 17 residues. V lost 4 bases, J lost 1 base, and 11 bases stayed unmatched. The CDR3 DNA follows: TGCGCCAGCAGCGCCGGGACAGGGGTATTGATTTCCTACGAGCAGTACTTC. Its protein is CASSAGTGVLISYEQYF.

The chain recombines TRBV6-4 with TRBJ2-2, with a weak D call TRBD1 (5 bases). V lost 6 bases and J 7 bases, leaving 9 bases between the germline ends. The CDR3 covers 12 residues. Germline assignment: CDR1 MRHNA and CDR2 SNTAGT. CDR3 bases: TGTGCCAGCAGGGGGCGCGGCGGGGAGCTGTTTTTT. Translation gives CASRGRGGELFF.

The V and J genes are TRBV10-3 and TRBJ2-2, with 8 positions matching TRBD1. The CDR3 contains 15 residues. With 4 bases clipped from V and 5 bases from J, the junction kept 6 bases outside the gene matches. The germline CDR1 and CDR2 sequences are ENHRY and SYGVKD. In DNA, the CDR3 is TGTGCCATCAGTGCCGGACAGGGCGATACCGGGGAGCTGTTTTTT. This gives the protein CAISAGQGDTGELFF.

The gene calls are TRBV7-6 and TRBJ2-7, with D possibly matching TRBD2 (5 bases). CDR3 length: 18 residues. Trimming pared 4 bases from V and 4 bases from J, leaving 26 bases between. The V gene's germline CDR1 is SGHVS and CDR2 FNYEAQ. The CDR3 region is CASSSIGGATHGEYEQYF. In nucleotides, the CDR3 is TGTGCCAGCAGCTCCATAGGAGGCGCAACGCATGGGGAATACGAGCAGTACTTC.

The V call is TRBV14, the J call TRBJ2-3, with TRBD2 as a possible D gene (6 bases). V lost 4 bases to trimming and J lost 2 bases, with 16 bases between them. Germline lookup yields CDR1 SGHDN and CDR2 FVKESK. The CDR3 contains 16 residues. In DNA, the CDR3 is TGTGCCAGCAGCCCGAGGGACTCGTTCGCCACAGATACGCAGTATTTT. Protein: CASSPRDSFATDTQYF. The complete variable domain, with remaining parts taken from reference TRBV14 and TRBJ2-3, reads EAGVTQFPSHSVIEKGQTVTLRCDPISGHDNLYWYRRVMGKEIKFLLHFVKESKQDESGMPNNRFLAERTGGTYSTLKVQPAELEDSGVYFCASSPRDSFATDTQYFGPGTRLTVL.

The chain joins TRBV4-3 to TRBJ1-1; 7 bases map to TRBD1. Germline CDR1 is LGHNA and CDR2 is YSLEER. The CDR3 covers 15 residues. The trim removed 0 bases at V and 8 bases at J, leaving 9 bases unmatched. CDR3 coding DNA: TGCGCCAGCAGCCAAGATATGCAGGGGGAGGGGGAAGCTTTCTTT. Residues: CASSQDMQGEGEAFF.